This T cell receptor (beta chain) was obtained from a study of cytomegalovirus exposure and HLA in healthy donors. The PCR had 60 Vbeta and 13 Jbeta primers. Method: immunoSEQ multiplex PCR; TCRdb's copy keeps in-frame clones and lacks some. The profile shows tens of thousands of clones, around two thirds of them singletons. This CDR3 has 13 amino acids. CDR1 and CDR2 from the germline V gene are GTSNPN and SVGIG (reference sequence). Trimming pared 4 bases from V and 2 bases from J, leaving 11 bases between. This receptor was obtained from a woman under 40 in good health and CMV-seronegative. V usage is TRBV30 and J usage is TRBJ1-1, with D maybe TRBD1 (5 bases). What was sequenced was PBMCs. The CDR3 loop reads CAWTTASNTEAFF. CDR3 coding DNA: TGTGCCTGGACGACAGCCTCCAACACTGAAGCTTTCTTT.